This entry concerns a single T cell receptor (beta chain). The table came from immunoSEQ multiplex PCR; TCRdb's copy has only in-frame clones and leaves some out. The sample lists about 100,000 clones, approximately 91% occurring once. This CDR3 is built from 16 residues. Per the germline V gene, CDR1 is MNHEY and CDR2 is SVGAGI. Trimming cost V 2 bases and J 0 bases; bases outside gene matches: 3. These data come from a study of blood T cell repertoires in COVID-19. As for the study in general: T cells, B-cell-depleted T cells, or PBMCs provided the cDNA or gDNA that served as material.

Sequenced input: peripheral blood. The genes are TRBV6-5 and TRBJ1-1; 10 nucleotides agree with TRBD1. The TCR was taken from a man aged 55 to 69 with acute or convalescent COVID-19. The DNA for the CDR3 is TGTGCCAGCAGTTACGGGACAGGGGCCATGAACACTGAAGCTTTCTTT. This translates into CASSYGTGAMNTEAFF.